The rows below give T cell receptor beta chains drawn from one sample of a study of blood T cell repertoires in COVID-19. TCRdb's copy holds only in-frame clones and misses some; the assay was immunoSEQ multiplex PCR. Among more than 150,000 clones listed, about 83% were seen once. Input material: peripheral blood. The receptors here all came from a woman older than 75 with acute or convalescent COVID-19. The CDR3 runs from the conserved cysteine through the conserved F or W.

V gene | CDR3 protein
TRBV7-9 | CASSFPRGTGNTIYF
TRBV28 | CASKRGGSNEKLFF
TRBV7-2 | CASSSLAGSTYEQYF
TRBV28 | CASEAGGSSYNEQFF
TRBV19 | CASKDSYNSPLHF
TRBV4-1 | CASRRSGQESNYGYTF
TRBV3-1/TRBV3-2 | CASSLRNSNQPQHF
TRBV19 | CASSPGNYEQYF
TRBV24-1 | CATQAAGELFF
TRBV7-2 | CASSLSRPGNEQFF
TRBV7-9 | CASSPLRTGYEQYF
TRBV7-9 | CASSLGGLSNQPQHF
TRBV5-1 | CASSTQGLTNEKLFF
TRBV19 | CASKGGAGYTF
TRBV4-1 | CASSQETPAYEQYF
TRBV19 | CATQGAGDSPLHF
TRBV4-1 | CASRTTVRAEAFF
TRBV3-1/TRBV3-2 | CASSHLSPIHSDNEQFF
TRBV19 | CASSKDRNQPQHF
TRBV5-1 | CASSLADRGGQETQYF
TRBV5-4 | CASSLGGASGNTDTQYF
TRBV7-2 | CASSLFVGSSYNEQFF
TRBV11-2 | CASSLVGSGSPYEQYF
TRBV27 | CASSPRQGSGLQTQYF
TRBV30 | CAWGVGQGREQYF
TRBV28 | CASKKVGGRNTGELFF
TRBV12-5 | CASQRGGRDIQYF
TRBV6-5 | CASSSRGDTGELFF
TRBV7-8 | CASSLVGLAGGMSYEQYF
TRBV5-1 | CASSLAGDTEAFF
TRBV7-9 | CASNLGTASNYGYTF
TRBV7-8 | CASSFRGDGYTF
TRBV18 | CASSLDRGLGHTEAFF
TRBV30 | CAWGLATNEKLFF
TRBV3-1/TRBV3-2 | CASSQEGTGYSPLHF
TRBV18 | CASSPTFFGTAVQETQYF
TRBV7-2 | CASSLEPRGRSYNEQFF
TRBV24-1 | CATSDAGTGAHYNEQFF
TRBV30 | CAWRGWGGEKLFF
TRBV3-1/TRBV3-2 | CASSPLGTEAFF
TRBV11-3 | CASSKGLAPYEQYF
TRBV6-5 | CASTLGGIGQPQHF
TRBV6-5 | CASRPSANPSEQYF
TRBV19 | CASRTGTPDNYGYTF
TRBV2 | CASSPLSSYNEQFF
TRBV7-6 | CASSLEPPGTGVNQPQHF
TRBV27 | CATYPSGAGFNEQFF
TRBV19 | CASSTTGLSSYEQYF
TRBV29-1 | CSVGGQNNQPQHF
TRBV28 | CASSTVTFGYTF
TRBV3-1/TRBV3-2 | CASSQAQDTQYF